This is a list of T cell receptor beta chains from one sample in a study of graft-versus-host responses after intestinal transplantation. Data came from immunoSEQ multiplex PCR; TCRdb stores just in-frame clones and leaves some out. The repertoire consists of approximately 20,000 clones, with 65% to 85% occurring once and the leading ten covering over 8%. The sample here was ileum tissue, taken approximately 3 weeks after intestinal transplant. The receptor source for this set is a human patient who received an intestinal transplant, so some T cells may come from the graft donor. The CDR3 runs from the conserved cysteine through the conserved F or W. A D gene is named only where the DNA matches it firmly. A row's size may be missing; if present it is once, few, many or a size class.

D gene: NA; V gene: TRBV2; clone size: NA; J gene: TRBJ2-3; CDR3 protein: CASSEARGDTQYF; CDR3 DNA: TGTGCCAGCAGTGAAGCAAGAGGGGATACGCAGTATTTT
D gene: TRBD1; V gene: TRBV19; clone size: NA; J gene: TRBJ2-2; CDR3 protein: CAIGGQAFTGELFF; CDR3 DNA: TGTGCCATCGGAGGACAGGCTTTCACCGGGGAGCTGTTTTTT
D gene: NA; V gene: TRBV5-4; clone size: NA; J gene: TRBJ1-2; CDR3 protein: CASSPGPIYGYTF; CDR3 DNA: TGTGCCAGCAGCCCTGGCCCGATCTATGGCTACACCTTC
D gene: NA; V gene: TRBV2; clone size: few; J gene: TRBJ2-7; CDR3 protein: CASSELAPGPAYEQYF; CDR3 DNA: TGTGCCAGCAGTGAATTAGCGCCGGGTCCGGCCTACGAGCAGTACTTC
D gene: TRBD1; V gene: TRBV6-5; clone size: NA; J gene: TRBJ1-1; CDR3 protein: CASTQGGNTEAFF; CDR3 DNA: TGTGCCAGCACACAGGGGGGTAACACTGAAGCTTTCTTT
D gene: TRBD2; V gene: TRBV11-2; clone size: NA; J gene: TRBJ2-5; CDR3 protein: CASSLDYMAGDQETQYF; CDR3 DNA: TGTGCCAGCAGCTTAGATTATATGGCGGGGGACCAAGAGACCCAGTACTTC
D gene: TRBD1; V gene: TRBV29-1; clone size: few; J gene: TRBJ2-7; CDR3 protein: CSVEDHRQGHYEQYF; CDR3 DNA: TGCAGCGTTGAAGACCACCGACAGGGACACTACGAGCAGTACTTC
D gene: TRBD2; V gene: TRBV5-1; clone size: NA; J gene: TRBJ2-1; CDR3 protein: CASSFLAGAYNEQFF; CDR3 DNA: TGCGCCAGCAGCTTTCTTGCGGGAGCCTACAATGAGCAGTTCTTC
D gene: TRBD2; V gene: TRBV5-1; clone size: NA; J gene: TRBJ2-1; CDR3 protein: CASSKEPSGPYNEQFF; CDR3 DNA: TGCGCCAGCAGCAAAGAACCTAGCGGACCCTACAATGAGCAGTTCTTC
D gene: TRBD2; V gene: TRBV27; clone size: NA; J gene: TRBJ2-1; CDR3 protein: CASSFGGAHEQFF; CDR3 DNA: TGTGCCAGCAGTTTCGGGGGGGCCCATGAGCAGTTCTTC
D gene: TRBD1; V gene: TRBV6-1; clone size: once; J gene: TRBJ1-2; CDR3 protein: CASSTGGFYGHTF; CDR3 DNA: TGTGCCAGCAGTACAGGGGGCTTCTATGGCCACACCTTC
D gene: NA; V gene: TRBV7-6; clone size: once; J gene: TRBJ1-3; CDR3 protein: CASSLDPGHRVVVGNTIYF; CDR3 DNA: TGTGCCAGCAGCTTAGACCCGGGACATCGTGTCGTCGTCGGAAACACCATATATTTT
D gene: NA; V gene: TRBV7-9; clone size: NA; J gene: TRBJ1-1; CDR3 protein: CASSLAWTEETEAFF; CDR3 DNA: TGTGCCAGCAGCTTAGCGTGGACAGAAGAGACTGAAGCTTTCTTT
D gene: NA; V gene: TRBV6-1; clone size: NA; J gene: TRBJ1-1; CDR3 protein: CASSDYRDPGTEAFF; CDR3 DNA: TGTGCCAGCAGTGATTACCGGGATCCTGGGACTGAAGCTTTCTTT
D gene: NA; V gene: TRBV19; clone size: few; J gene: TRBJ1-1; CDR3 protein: CASSLLGGTEAFF; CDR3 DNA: TGTGCCAGTAGTCTTTTGGGGGGGACTGAAGCTTTCTTT
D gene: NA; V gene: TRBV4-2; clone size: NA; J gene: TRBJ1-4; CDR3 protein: CASSQDGTGWGEKLFF; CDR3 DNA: TGTGCCAGCAGCCAAGATGGAACGGGGTGGGGTGAAAAACTGTTTTTT
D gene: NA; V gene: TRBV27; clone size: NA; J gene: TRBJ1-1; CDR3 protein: CASSYGGNTEAFF; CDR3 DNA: TGTGCCAGCAGTTACGGGGGGAACACTGAAGCTTTCTTT
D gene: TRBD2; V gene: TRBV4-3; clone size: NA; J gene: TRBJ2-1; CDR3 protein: CASSHQRGSYNEQFF; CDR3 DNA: TGCGCCAGCAGCCACCAGCGGGGTTCTTACAATGAGCAGTTCTTC
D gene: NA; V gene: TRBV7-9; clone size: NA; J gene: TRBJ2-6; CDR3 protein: CASSFTSRASGANVLTF; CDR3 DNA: TGTGCCAGCAGCTTCACCAGCAGGGCCTCTGGGGCCAACGTCCTGACTTTC
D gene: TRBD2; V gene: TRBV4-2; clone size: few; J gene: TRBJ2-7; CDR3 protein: CASSLVGSGRHEQYF; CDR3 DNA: TGTGCCAGCAGCTTGGTTGGTAGCGGGAGACACGAGCAGTACTTC
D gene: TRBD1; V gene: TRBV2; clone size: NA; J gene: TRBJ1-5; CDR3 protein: CASSAQGGNQPQHF; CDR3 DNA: TGTGCCAGCAGTGCCCAGGGGGGCAATCAGCCCCAGCATTTT
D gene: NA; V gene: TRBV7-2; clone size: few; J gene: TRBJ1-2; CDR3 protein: CASSPYRVSNYGYTF; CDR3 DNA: TGTGCCAGCAGCCCCTACAGGGTCTCTAACTATGGCTACACCTTC
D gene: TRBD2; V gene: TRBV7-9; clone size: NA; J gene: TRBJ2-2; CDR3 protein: CASSLTLAGATGELFF; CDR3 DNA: TGTGCCAGCAGCTTAACCCTAGCGGGGGCCACCGGGGAGCTGTTTTTT
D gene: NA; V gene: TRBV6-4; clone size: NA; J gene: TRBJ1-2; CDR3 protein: CASSKTWDGRGGYTF; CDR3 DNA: TGTGCCAGCAGTAAAACGTGGGACGGGAGAGGTGGCTACACCTTC
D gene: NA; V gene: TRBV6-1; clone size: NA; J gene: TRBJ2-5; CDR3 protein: CASSALGSGETQYF; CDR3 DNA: TGTGCCAGCAGTGCGCTAGGTTCGGGGGAGACCCAGTACTTC
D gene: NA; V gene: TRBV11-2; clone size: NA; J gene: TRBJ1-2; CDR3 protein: CASSLVVGVGVYGYTF; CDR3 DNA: TGTGCCAGCAGCTTAGTTGTCGGGGTAGGAGTCTATGGCTACACCTTC
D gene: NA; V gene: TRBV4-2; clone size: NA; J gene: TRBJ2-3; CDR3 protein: CASSQDEGGGTRETQYF; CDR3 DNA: TGTGCCAGCAGCCAAGATGAAGGAGGGGGGACGCGGGAGACGCAGTATTTT
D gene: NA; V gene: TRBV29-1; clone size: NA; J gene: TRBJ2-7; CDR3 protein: CSVQKGVYEQYF; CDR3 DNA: TGCAGCGTCCAAAAAGGAGTCTACGAGCAGTACTTC
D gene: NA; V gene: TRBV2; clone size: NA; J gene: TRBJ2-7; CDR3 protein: CASSDGTNYEQYF; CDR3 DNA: TGTGCCAGCAGCGACGGGACAAACTACGAGCAGTACTTC
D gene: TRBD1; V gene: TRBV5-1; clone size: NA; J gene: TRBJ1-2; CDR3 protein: CASSLGQGNGYTF; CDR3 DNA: TGCGCCAGCAGCTTGGGACAGGGGAACGGCTACACCTTC
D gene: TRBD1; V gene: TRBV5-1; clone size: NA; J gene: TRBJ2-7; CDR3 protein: CASSWDREYNEQYF; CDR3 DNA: TGCGCCAGCAGCTGGGACAGGGAATACAACGAGCAGTACTTC
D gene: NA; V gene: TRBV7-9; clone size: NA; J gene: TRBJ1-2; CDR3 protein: CASSLEMGLYGYTF; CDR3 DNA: TGTGCCAGCAGCTTAGAAATGGGCCTCTATGGCTACACCTTC
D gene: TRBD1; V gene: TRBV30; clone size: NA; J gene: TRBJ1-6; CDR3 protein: CAWSVGQGNSPLHF; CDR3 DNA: TGTGCCTGGAGTGTCGGACAGGGGAATTCACCCCTCCACTTT
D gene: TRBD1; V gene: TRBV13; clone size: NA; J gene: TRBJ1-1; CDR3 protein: CASSFIGAGQGAFF; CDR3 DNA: TGTGCCAGCAGCTTCATCGGTGCGGGACAGGGAGCTTTCTTT
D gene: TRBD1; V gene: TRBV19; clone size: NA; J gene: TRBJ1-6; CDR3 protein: CASSTATGGVSPLHF; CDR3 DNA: TGTGCCAGTAGTACGGCGACAGGGGGCGTGTCACCCCTCCACTTT
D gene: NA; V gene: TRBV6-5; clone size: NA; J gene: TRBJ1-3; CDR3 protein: CASSYNRAGNTIYF; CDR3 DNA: TGTGCCAGCAGTTACAACAGGGCTGGAAACACCATATATTTT
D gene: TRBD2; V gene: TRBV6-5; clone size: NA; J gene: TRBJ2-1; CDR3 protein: CASSYSYGQGGNEQFF; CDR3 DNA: TGTGCCAGCAGTTACTCTTATGGGCAGGGAGGGAATGAGCAGTTCTTC
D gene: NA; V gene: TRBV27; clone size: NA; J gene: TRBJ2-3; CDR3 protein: CASSPGLSGTDTQYF; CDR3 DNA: TGTGCCAGCAGTCCCGGACTAAGTGGCACAGATACGCAGTATTTT
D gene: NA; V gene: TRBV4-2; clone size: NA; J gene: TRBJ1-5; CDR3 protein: CASSQEEGCWNQPQHF; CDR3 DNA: TGTGCCAGCAGCCAAGAGGAGGGCTGCTGGAATCAGCCCCAGCATTTT
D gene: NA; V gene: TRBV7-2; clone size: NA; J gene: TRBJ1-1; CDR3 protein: CASSLKGVAGNTEAFF; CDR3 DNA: TGTGCCAGCAGCTTAAAAGGGGTCGCCGGGAACACTGAAGCTTTCTTT